This T cell receptor (beta chain) originates from a study of T cells in Graves' hyperthyroidism and ophthalmopathy. Study-wide points: Peripheral blood also featured most of the thyroid clonotypes expanded above 0.001.

Not enrolled were patients with uncontrolled infection, other autoimmune disease, pregnancy or lactation. Trimming cost V 3 bases and J 6 bases, with 14 bases left between them. Germline V lookup: CDR1 SEHNR, CDR2 FQNEAQ (reference sequence). This CDR3 is built from 14 residues. The CDR3 regions of TCR beta were amplified from RNA transcripts. Primed by the HTBI set, a first-round RT-PCR was run on the TCR CDR3. TCRdb reprocessed the multiplex PCR reads with MiXCR, giving one entry per CDR3 protein. The sample carries fewer than 900,000 distinct CDR3 sequences, around 20% recorded once. This clonotype was counted ten times or more. Antigen specificity is unknown.

The genes are TRBV7-9 and TRBJ2-5; possible D gene TRBD2, 5 bases. The origin of this receptor is a woman between 45 and 65 years old with Graves' hyperthyroidism that later progressed to Graves' ophthalmopathy. The sequenced sample was blood. In DNA form, the CDR3 reads TGTGCCAGCAGCTTTGGAGGATCCCGACAGACCCAGTACTTC. It yields the protein CASSFGGSRQTQYF.